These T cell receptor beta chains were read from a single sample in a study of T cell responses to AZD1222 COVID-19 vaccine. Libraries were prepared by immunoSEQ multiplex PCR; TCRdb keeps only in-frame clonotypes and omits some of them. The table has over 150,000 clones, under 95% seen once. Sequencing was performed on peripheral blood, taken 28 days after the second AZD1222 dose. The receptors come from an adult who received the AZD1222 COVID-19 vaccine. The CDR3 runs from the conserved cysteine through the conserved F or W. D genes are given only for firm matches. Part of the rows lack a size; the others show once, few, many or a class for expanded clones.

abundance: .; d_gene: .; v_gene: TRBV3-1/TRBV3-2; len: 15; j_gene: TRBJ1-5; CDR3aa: CASSRNVDSNQPQHF; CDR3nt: TGTGCCAGCAGCCGGAATGTGGATAGCAATCAGCCCCAGCATTTT
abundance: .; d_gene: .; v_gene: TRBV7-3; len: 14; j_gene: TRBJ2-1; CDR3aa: CASSLPDSTNEQFF; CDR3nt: TGTGCCAGCAGCTTACCGGACAGCACGAATGAGCAGTTCTTC
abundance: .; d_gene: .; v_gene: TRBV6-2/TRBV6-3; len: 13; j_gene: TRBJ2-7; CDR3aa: CASSAQTPTEQYF; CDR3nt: TGTGCCAGCAGTGCACAGACGCCCACCGAGCAGTACTTC
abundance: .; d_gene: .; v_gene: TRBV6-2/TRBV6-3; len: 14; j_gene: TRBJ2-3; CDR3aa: CASSYAGRTDTQYF; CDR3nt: TGTGCCAGCAGTTACGCGGGCAGAACAGATACGCAGTATTTT
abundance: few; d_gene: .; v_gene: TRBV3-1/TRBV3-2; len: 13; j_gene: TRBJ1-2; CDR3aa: CASSQDRNYGYTF; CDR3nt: TGTGCCAGCAGCCAAGACAGGAACTATGGCTACACCTTC
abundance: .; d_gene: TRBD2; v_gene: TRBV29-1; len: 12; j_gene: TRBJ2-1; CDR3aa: CSVYGGEIEQFF; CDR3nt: TGCAGCGTTTACGGGGGGGAGATTGAGCAGTTCTTC
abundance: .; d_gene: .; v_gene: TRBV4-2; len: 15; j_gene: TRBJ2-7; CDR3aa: CASSPFYGGAYEQYF; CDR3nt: TGTGCCAGCAGCCCCTTTTACGGAGGGGCCTACGAGCAGTACTTC
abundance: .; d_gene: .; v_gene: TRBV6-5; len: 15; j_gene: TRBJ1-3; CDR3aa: CASRVGQHSGNTIYF; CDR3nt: TGTGCCAGCAGGGTCGGACAGCACTCTGGAAACACCATATATTTT
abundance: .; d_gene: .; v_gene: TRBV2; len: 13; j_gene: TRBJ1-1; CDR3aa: CAIYQRGGREAFF; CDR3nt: TGTGCCATTTACCAAAGGGGAGGACGTGAAGCTTTCTTT
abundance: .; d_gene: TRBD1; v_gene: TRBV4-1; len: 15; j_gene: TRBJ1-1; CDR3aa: CASSSRTGLDTEAFF; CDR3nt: TGCGCCAGCAGCTCCCGGACAGGGTTGGACACTGAAGCTTTCTTT
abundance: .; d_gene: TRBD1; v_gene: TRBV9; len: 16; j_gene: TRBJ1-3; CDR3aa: CASSVVGTGGGNTIYF; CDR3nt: TGTGCCAGCAGCGTAGTGGGGACAGGGGGTGGAAACACCATATATTTT
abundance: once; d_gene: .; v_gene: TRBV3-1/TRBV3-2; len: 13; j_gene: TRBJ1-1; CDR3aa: CASSHSKNTEAFF; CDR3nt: TGTGCCAGCAGCCATTCGAAGAACACTGAAGCTTTCTTT